What follows are 24 T cell receptor beta chains derived from one specimen sequenced in a study of T cells in Graves' hyperthyroidism and ophthalmopathy. Amplification of TCR beta CDR3 regions used RNA as the template. With the HTBI primer set, the TCR CDR3 went through a first round of RT-PCR. In TCRdb, the multiplex PCR reads were re-called with MiXCR into one record per CDR3 protein. The sample consists of about 290,000 distinct CDR3 sequences, roughly 13% of them appearing once. Sequenced input: blood. Receptors were obtained from a woman younger than 45 with Graves' hyperthyroidism that later progressed to Graves' ophthalmopathy.

This clonotype appeared many times. This rearrangement joins TRBV7-6 to TRBJ2-3, with D perhaps TRBD2 (5 bases). V lost 5 bases and J 6 bases, leaving 12 bases between the germline ends. The CDR3 extends over 13 amino acids. Germline CDR1 and CDR2: SGHVS and FNYEAQ. The CDR3 region is CASSPLRGDTQYF. DNA of the CDR3: TGTGCCAGCAGCCCCCTCCGAGGGGATACGCAGTATTTT. The whole variable domain, filled in from reference TRBV7-6 and TRBJ2-3, reads GAGVSQSPRYKVTKRGQDVALRCDPISGHVSLYWYRQALGQGPEFLTYFNYEAQQDKSGLPNDRFSAERPEGSISTLTIQRTEQRDSAMYRCASSPLRGDTQYFGPGTRLTVL.

This clonotype turned up a few times. The chain is built from TRBV30 and TRBJ2-1; maybe TRBD2 (6 bases). Trimming removed 4 bases from V and 7 bases from J, with 11 bases in between. Germline lookup yields CDR1 GTSNPN and CDR2 SVGIG (reference sequence). The CDR3 has 12 amino acids. Here the CDR3 reads CAWNIADNEQFF. The CDR3 DNA reads as TGTGCCTGGAATATAGCGGATAATGAGCAGTTCTTC. Complete variable domain (other parts from reference TRBV30 and TRBJ2-1): SQTIHQWPATLVQPVGSPLSLECTVEGTSNPNLYWYRQAAGRGLQLLFYSVGIGQISSEVPQNLSASRPQDRQFILSSKKLLLSDSGFYLCAWNIADNEQFFGPGTRLTVL.

This clonotype was seen a handful of times. This chain links TRBV29-1 with TRBJ2-2; TRBD1 matches at 9 bases. Looked up from germline, CDR1 is SQVTM and CDR2 is ANQGSEA. The V and J ends lost 5 bases and 2 bases, in that order; junction bases with no gene match: 3. The CDR3 is made up of 14 amino acids. The CDR3 loop is CSVPGQGNTGELFF. CDR3 nucleotide sequence: TGCAGCGTTCCGGGACAGGGAAACACCGGGGAGCTGTTTTTT.

The sample holds many counts of this clonotype. This chain uses TRBV6-1 with TRBJ2-7; TRBD1 aligns across 11 bases. Per germline, CDR1 MNHNS and CDR2 SASEGT. V lost 5 bases and J lost 5; bases outside the gene matches: 5. The CDR3 covers 14 residues. In DNA, the CDR3 is TGTGCCAGCAGTTGGGACAGGGGGGCTAACGAGCAGTACTTC. It specifies CASSWDRGANEQYF.

This clonotype was seen many times. The rearrangement joins TRBV28 to TRBJ1-5; TRBD1 agrees at 9 bases. Germline lookup yields CDR1 MDHEN and CDR2 SYDVKM. The CDR3 has 16 amino acids. Trimming at V came to 6 bases and at J to 1 base, leaving 7 bases not matched to a gene. The CDR3 coding sequence is TGTGCCAGCAGATCGGACAGGGGATTGAGCAATCAGCCCCAGCATTTT. This gives the protein CASRSDRGLSNQPQHF. Full variable domain (rest looked up from reference TRBV28 and TRBJ1-5): DVKVTQSSRYLVKRTGEKVFLECVQDMDHENMFWYRQDPGLGLRLIYFSYDVKMKEKGDIPEGYSVSREKKERFSLILESASTNQTSMYLCASRSDRGLSNQPQHFGDGTRLSIL.

The sample holds many counts of this clonotype. This sequence joins TRBV11-2 and TRBJ2-5; 10 nucleotides line up with TRBD1. CDR3 length: 16 residues. Trimming removed 5 bases from V and 7 bases from J; junction bases left unmatched: 13. Germline V lookup: CDR1 SGHAT, CDR2 FQNNGV. CDR3 sequence (DNA): TGTGCCAGCAGCCCTACCCCTCAGACAGGGGGCCGGACCCAGTACTTC. It yields the protein CASSPTPQTGGRTQYF.

This clonotype was observed at least ten times. The chain couples TRBV5-4 to TRBJ1-4; D uncertain. V lost 1 base to trimming and J lost 4 bases, with 8 bases between them. The germline V gene encodes CDR1 SGHNT and CDR2 YYREEE (reference sequence). The CDR3 covers 14 residues. CDR3 sequence: CASSLQGYNEKLFF. CDR3 in DNA: TGTGCCAGCAGCTTGCAAGGTTATAATGAAAAACTGTTTTTT.

This clonotype was detected only a few times. CDR3 DNA: TGTGCCAGCAGCGTAGATAGCGGTTCCTACAATGAGCAGTTCTTC. Its protein is CASSVDSGSYNEQFF. The rearrangement joins TRBV9 to TRBJ2-1; D is possibly TRBD2 (6 bases). Looked up from germline, CDR1 is SGDLS and CDR2 is YYNGEE. The CDR3 is 15 residues long. V was cut by 0 bases and J by 1 base, with 8 bases left in between.

The table lists this clonotype with many counts. The CDR3 here is CAISESGGLSSYNEQFF. In DNA, the CDR3 is TGTGCCATCAGTGAGTCCGGAGGGCTTAGCTCCTACAATGAGCAGTTCTTC. The chain employs TRBV10-3 and TRBJ2-1; tentatively, D is TRBD2 (6 bases). The CDR3 extends over 17 amino acids. Looked up from germline, CDR1 is ENHRY and CDR2 is SYGVKD. V was trimmed by 0 bases and J by 0 bases, leaving 12 bases between them.

This chain connects TRBV29-1 to TRBJ2-7, with 15 bases lining up with TRBD2. The CDR3 extends over 15 amino acids. CDR1 is SQVTM and CDR2 is ANQGSEA in the germline V gene. The junction had 10 bases not matched to a gene; V was cut back by 3 bases and J by 10 bases. The CDR3 is CSVEGTSGGLGDQYF. The CDR3 DNA reads TGCAGCGTTGAGGGGACTAGCGGGGGGCTCGGCGACCAGTACTTC.

This clonotype appeared once. This chain uses TRBV28 with TRBJ2-7; 11 bases are a match to TRBD2. The V gene's germline CDR1 is MDHEN and CDR2 SYDVKM. This CDR3 has 22 residues. Germline trimming cut 0 bases from V and 0 bases from J; bases unmatched to any gene: 19. The CDR3 DNA reads as TGTGCCAGCAGTTTATGGTTTTCACCCGGGACTAGCGGTTTACCGAGCTCCTACGAGCAGTACTTC. This sequence encodes CASSLWFSPGTSGLPSSYEQYF.

This clonotype was picked up many times. This chain uses TRBV28 with TRBJ1-1; D not certain. CDR1 MDHEN and CDR2 SYDVKM come from the germline V gene. CDR3 length: 14 amino acids. V was pared by 5 bases and J by 4 bases, with 14 bases between. CDR3 region: CASSRIGPFTEAFF. The CDR3 DNA reads TGTGCCAGCAGTCGAATTGGTCCTTTCACTGAAGCTTTCTTT.

This chain uses TRBV6-1 with TRBJ1-2; 7 nucleotides match TRBD1. CDR1 and CDR2 from the germline V gene are MNHNS and SASEGT. Trimming cost V 0 bases and J 4 bases; bases outside gene matches: 11. There are 17 residues in the CDR3. The CDR3 DNA sequence: TGTGCCAGCAGTGAAGCCCACGCTCCCCACAGGGGCTATGGCTACACCTTC. Its protein is CASSEAHAPHRGYGYTF.

This clonotype was seen more than once but under ten times. The chain employs TRBV10-3 and TRBJ2-4; 11 bases are a match to TRBD2. After removal of 5 bases from V and 2 bases from J, the junction contained 5 bases not matched to a gene. The CDR3 extends over 16 amino acids. Germline values: CDR1 ENHRY, CDR2 SYGVKD. The CDR3 here is CAISTSGSSSKNIQYF. For the CDR3, the DNA is TGTGCCATCAGTACTAGCGGGAGTTCGTCCAAAAACATTCAGTACTTC.

The rearrangement uses TRBV4-2 and TRBJ1-3; D not certain. The germline gives CDR1 LGHNA, CDR2 YNFKEQ. The CDR3 totals 16 residues. V gave up 0 bases and J gave up 0 bases, with 9 bases separating them. The CDR3 coding sequence is TGTGCCAGCAGCCAAGAATACAGCGACTCTGGAAACACCATATATTTT. Translating it yields CASSQEYSDSGNTIYF.

V is TRBV20-1 and J is TRBJ2-1, with 9 bases matching TRBD2. CDR1 is DFQATT, CDR2 SNEGSKA, per germline (reference sequence). Trimming at V came to 6 bases and at J to 4 bases, leaving 7 bases not matched to a gene. The CDR3 has 14 residues. The CDR3 bases are TGCAGTGCCCCTCGCGGGGGGGAATACAATGAGCAGTTCTTC. Its protein product is CSAPRGGEYNEQFF.

This clonotype was seen ten or more times. The J gene is TRBJ1-1, the V gene TRBV29-1; the match to TRBD1 covers 7 bases. Germline loops: CDR1 SQVTM, CDR2 ANQGSEA. The CDR3 contains 11 residues. After removal of 7 bases from V and 10 bases from J, the junction contained 9 bases not matched to a gene. The CDR3 is CSALEGGAAFF. The CDR3 coding sequence is TGCAGCGCCCTGGAAGGGGGCGCAGCTTTCTTT.

This clonotype was found many times. V is TRBV2 and J is TRBJ2-3; unclear D gene. V gave up 3 bases and J gave up 4 bases, with 17 bases separating them. CDR1 and CDR2 from the germline V gene are SNHLY and FYNNEI. The CDR3 is made up of 16 amino acids. CDR3 coding DNA: TGTGCCAGCAGTGAGGAATGGGCTAGTCGAGCAGATACGCAGTATTTT. This encodes CASSEEWASRADTQYF.

The V gene is TRBV11-2, the J gene TRBJ1-3; D is uncertain. Germline lookup yields CDR1 SGHAT and CDR2 FQNNGV. The CDR3 has 14 residues. V shed 2 bases and J shed 4 bases, with 9 bases lying between them. CDR3 region: CASSLRLTGNTIYF. CDR3 DNA: TGTGCCAGCAGCTTACGGTTAACCGGAAACACCATATATTTT.

The sample holds many counts of this clonotype. The genes are TRBV7-9 and TRBJ2-7; TRBD1 matches at 10 bases. Germline V lookup: CDR1 SEHNR, CDR2 FQNEAQ (reference sequence). V shed 4 bases, J shed 6 bases, and the junction held 12 bases outside the gene matches. CDR3 size: 16 residues. This CDR3 is CASSSSGPGQGSEQYF. The CDR3 DNA reads as TGTGCCAGCAGCTCTAGTGGACCGGGACAGGGGTCCGAGCAGTACTTC.

There are a few counts of this clonotype. This rearrangement joins TRBV18 to TRBJ1-3; D not certain. Deletions cut 6 bases from V and 3 bases from J, with 21 bases between. The CDR3 length is 17 residues. Per the germline V gene, CDR1 is KGHSH and CDR2 is LQKENI. The CDR3 sequence is CASSRASRQLGGNTIYF. CDR3 coding DNA: TGTGCCAGCTCCCGAGCCAGTCGGCAGCTCGGTGGAAACACCATATATTTT.

The chain recombines TRBV24-1 with TRBJ2-7; 8 positions match TRBD1. This CDR3 contains 14 residues. Looked up from germline, CDR1 is KGHDR and CDR2 is SFDVKD. Trimming cost V 4 bases and J 6 bases; bases outside gene matches: 7. CDR3 sequence reads: CATSDADRAGEQYF. CDR3 in DNA: TGTGCCACCAGTGACGCGGACAGGGCGGGCGAGCAGTACTTC.

Notes on this clonotype: This may arise from a read error, as a much more abundant clone is one base away. The chain employs TRBV7-9 and TRBJ1-1; D gene uncertain. The CDR3 extends over 14 amino acids. In germline, CDR1 is SEHNR, CDR2 FQNEAQ (reference sequence). V was cut by 5 bases and J by 3 bases, with 13 bases left in between. CDR3 in amino acids: CASSQLDVYTEAFF. The CDR3 bases are TGTGCCAGCAGCCAACTTGACGTCTACACTGAAGCTTTCTTT.

V is TRBV19 and J is TRBJ2-7; the D is unclear. Trimming cost V 2 bases and J 5 bases, with 13 bases left between them. This CDR3 is built from 14 residues. Per the germline V gene, CDR1 is LNHDA and CDR2 is SQIVND (reference sequence). The CDR3, as DNA: TGTGCCAGTAGTATAAGGCCGGCGGACCACGAGCAGTACTTC. This encodes CASSIRPADHEQYF.